The 7 T cell receptor beta chains below were found in one sample sequenced in a study of Ad26.COV2.S vaccination and SARS-CoV-2 variants. As for treatment: over 15 received Ad26.COV2.S at low or high dose, single or two shots; 5 received placebo; per-sample allocation not given. Day 63 after the first vaccine or placebo injection was the time point for sampling. The protocol was immunoSEQ multiplex PCR, while the TCRdb copy is restricted to in-frame clones and leaves out a portion. The sample contains about 450,000 clones, 89% of which appear only once. Sample: peripheral blood, taken in a trial of Ad26.COV2.S vaccine versus placebo. These receptors were collected from a person aged 18-65 years who received the Ad26.COV2.S COVID-19 vaccine or a placebo.

The sample holds one count of this clone. This rearrangement joins TRBV28 to TRBJ2-1, with a tentative D call TRBD1 (6 bases). CDR3 size: 13 residues. Trimming shortened V by 8 bases and J by 4 bases, and 12 bases separated the two germline ends. Germline V gene sequence: CDR1 MDHEN, CDR2 SYDVKM. CDR3 loop: CASRRTEYNEQFF. In DNA form, the CDR3 reads TGTGCCAGCCGGAGGACAGAGTACAATGAGCAGTTCTTC. The variable domain in full, with the rest retrieved from reference TRBV28 and TRBJ2-1, is DVKVTQSSRYLVKRTGEKVFLECVQDMDHENMFWYRQDPGLGLRLIYFSYDVKMKEKGDIPEGYSVSREKKERFSLILESASTNQTSMYLCASRRTEYNEQFFGPGTRLTVL.

The genes are TRBV25-1 and TRBJ1-1; 9 nucleotides align to TRBD1. With 4 bases clipped from V and 1 base from J, the junction kept 4 bases outside the gene matches. This CDR3 is built from 15 residues. Germline V lookup: CDR1 MGHDK, CDR2 SYGVNS. The CDR3 bases are TGTGCCAGCAGTGCCGGACAGGGGACGAACACTGAAGCTTTCTTT. The encoded protein is CASSAGQGTNTEAFF. The full variable domain, in which reference TRBV25-1 and TRBJ1-1 provide the parts outside the CDR3, is EADIYQTPRYLVIGTGKKITLECSQTMGHDKMYWYQQDPGMELHLIHYSYGVNSTEKGDLSSESTVSRIRTEHFPLTLESARPSHTSQYLCASSAGQGTNTEAFFGQGTRLTVV.

The rearrangement joins TRBV12-3 or TRBV12-4 to TRBJ1-2; D gene ambiguous. CDR3 size: 12 residues. V was trimmed by 4 bases and J by 4 bases, leaving 7 bases between them. The CDR3 loop reads CASSSSLYGYTF. CDR3 sequence (DNA): TGTGCCAGCAGTTCGTCTCTCTATGGCTACACCTTC.

The rearrangement joins TRBV9 to TRBJ2-3; D not certain. This CDR3 spans 16 amino acids. Germline V gene sequence: CDR1 SGDLS, CDR2 YYNGEE. The germline V and J ends were trimmed by 0 bases and 0 bases, with 11 bases remaining between them. CDR3 sequence reads: CASSVAPETSTDTQYF. CDR3 DNA sequence: TGTGCCAGCAGCGTAGCCCCCGAGACTAGCACAGATACGCAGTATTTT. The full variable domain, in which reference TRBV9 and TRBJ2-3 provide the parts outside the CDR3, is DSGVTQTPKHLITATGQRVTLRCSPRSGDLSVYWYQQSLDQGLQFLIQYYNGEERAKGNILERFSAQQFPDLHSELNLSSLELGDSALYFCASSVAPETSTDTQYFGPGTRLTVL.

V is TRBV24-1 and J is TRBJ2-1; D might be TRBD1 or TRBD2, each matching 6 bases. The V end lost 3 bases, the J end lost 2 bases, and 16 bases lay between the germline ends. Germline V gene sequence: CDR1 KGHDR, CDR2 SFDVKD. This CDR3 comprises 17 residues. CDR3 bases: TGTGCCACCAGTGATCAACATCGGGGGCCTCCCTACAATGAGCAGTTCTTC. This codes for CATSDQHRGPPYNEQFF.

A single count supports this clone. V usage is TRBV18 and J usage is TRBJ1-4, with D perhaps TRBD1 (6 bases). V was cut by 3 bases and J by 8 bases, with 19 bases left in between. This CDR3 is 16 amino acids long. Per the germline V gene, CDR1 is KGHSH and CDR2 is LQKENI. The CDR3 nucleotides are TGTGCCAGCTCACCGGTCGGCACAGGGTTCGAAGAAAAACTGTTTTTT. Translating it yields CASSPVGTGFEEKLFF.

The V and J genes are TRBV5-1 and TRBJ2-1, with 9 bases matching TRBD2. The CDR3 runs 15 residues. The germline V gene encodes CDR1 SGHRS and CDR2 YFSETQ. V dropped 5 bases and J dropped 4; count of bases not matched to a gene: 7. Here the CDR3 reads CASSILAGTYNEQFF. DNA for the CDR3: TGCGCCAGCAGTATCCTAGCGGGAACTTACAATGAGCAGTTCTTC.